This T cell receptor (beta chain) was sequenced during a study of technical replicates of blood from a few donors. The method was immunoSEQ multiplex PCR; TCRdb's version includes in-frame clones alone and lacks a portion of them. The table records about 84,000 clones, 85% to 95% of them present only once. This CDR3 region has 16 residues. Germline lookup yields CDR1 SGHNT and CDR2 YENEEA. Trimming at V came to 0 bases and at J to 4 bases, leaving 9 bases not matched to a gene. The sequenced sample was T cells isolated from PBMCs. The chain combines TRBV11-3 with TRBJ2-7; TRBD1 aligns across 7 bases. The clonotype comes from a human donor in good health. CDR3 DNA sequence: TGTGCCAGCAGCTTAGAGGAATGGGGACAGAAGTACGAGCAGTACTTC. Amino acids: CASSLEEWGQKYEQYF.